The text below deals with one TCR beta chain. The data belong to a study of CD8+ T cells in alopecia areata. About the study: Oral tofacitinib, 5 to 10 mg twice daily, was given in an open-label trial.

Extracted from the samples, RNA was reverse transcribed into cDNA to serve as the sequencing template. TCRdb's table, derived via immunoSEQ multiplex PCR, lists solely in-frame clones and lacks some. The sample shows 110,000 or so clones, approximately 59% of them seen only once. The treatment here: oral pan-JAK inhibitor, 5-10 mg twice daily. The CDR3 spans 15 residues. Germline V gene sequence: CDR1 SGDLS, CDR2 YYNGEE. The V end was cut by 0 bases, the J end by 4 bases, with 11 bases between. This sequence originates from a human donor with alopecia areata. The sample was CD8+ T cells sorted from blood, taken at week 4, from a patient treated with tofacitinib. The J gene is TRBJ2-1, the V gene TRBV9; D tentatively reads TRBD1 or TRBD2 (5 bases each). The CDR3 coding sequence is TGTGCCAGCAGCGTAGGTGAAGGGGAGTACAATGAGCAGTTCTTC. Translating it yields CASSVGEGEYNEQFF.